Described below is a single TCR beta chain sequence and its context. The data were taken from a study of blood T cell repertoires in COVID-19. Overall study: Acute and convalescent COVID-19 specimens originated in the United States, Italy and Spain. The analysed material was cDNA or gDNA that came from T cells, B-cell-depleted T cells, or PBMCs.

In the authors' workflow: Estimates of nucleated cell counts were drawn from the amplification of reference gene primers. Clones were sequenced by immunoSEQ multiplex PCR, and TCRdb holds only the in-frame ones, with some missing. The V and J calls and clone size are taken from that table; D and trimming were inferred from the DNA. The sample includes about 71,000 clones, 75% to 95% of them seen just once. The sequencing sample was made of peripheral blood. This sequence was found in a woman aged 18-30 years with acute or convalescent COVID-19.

The CDR3 DNA sequence: TGTGCCAGCAGGCCGGGACAGCCGAACACTGAAGCTTTCTTT. This codes for CASRPGQPNTEAFF. This chain connects TRBV6-5 to TRBJ1-1, with 7 bases matching TRBD1. Germline V gives CDR1 MNHEY, CDR2 SVGAGI. This CDR3 comprises 14 residues. V was pared by 6 bases and J by 1 base, with 5 bases of the junction left unmatched.